This TCR beta chain is drawn from a study of glioma-infiltrating T cells. The iRepertoire nested amplicon-rescue multiplex PCR amplified TCR alpha and beta CDR3s from RNA. TCRdb ran MiXCR on the multiplex PCR reads and lists one entry per CDR3 protein. The sample has about 190,000 distinct CDR3 sequences; over 25% are singletons. Germline lookup yields CDR1 SGHTA and CDR2 FQGNSA. V shed 1 base and J shed 0 bases, with 7 bases lying between them. The CDR3 is 15 amino acids. There are many counts of this clonotype. The sequenced sample consisted of glioma tissue, nonneoplastic brain tissue, or PBMCs (not recorded which). The sequence came from a human donor with low-grade glioma or glioblastoma, undergoing nonglioma brain surgery, or in good health (not recorded which). V and J are TRBV7-2 and TRBJ2-1; no reliable D call. CDR3 bases: TGTGCCAGCAGCTTAGACTTTAGCTCCTACAATGAGCAGTTCTTC. Protein: CASSLDFSSYNEQFF.